This record looks at one TCR beta chain sequence and its context. What it binds is not known. These data belong to a study of beta chain features in type 1 diabetes. Study details: All samples together contributed 90 million to 130 million sorted cells for examination.

V dropped 8 bases and J dropped 6; count of bases not matched to a gene: 5. Germline V gives CDR1 SNHLY, CDR2 FYNNEI. The length of the CDR3 is 13 residues. Sequencing targeted expressed TCRB transcripts, as all isolated RNA had been reverse transcribed. Naive, central memory and regulatory T cell samples yielded about 4 million reads on average. Assay: immunoSEQ multiplex PCR; the TCRdb copy retains only in-frame clones and omits some. The repertoire includes over 150,000 clones, 10% to 13% of them detected once, and under 0.55% sits in the top ten. General observations from the study: Moderately but significantly shorter TCRB CDR3s were found in Type 1 diabetes patients in all four CD4+ subsets. Small HLA sub-analyses could not settle whether HLA shapes TCRB rearrangement. Reduced insertions and increased deletions marked VDJ junctions in type 1 diabetes patients.

The sequenced sample was central memory CD4+ T cells from blood. The chain joins TRBV2 to TRBJ1-5; 9 bases line up with TRBD1. The TCR was taken from a man aged 25 to 45 with type 1 diabetes. The chain's CDR3 is CASGDRVSQPQHF. The CDR3 bases are TGTGCCAGCGGGGACAGGGTTTCTCAGCCCCAGCATTTT.